This T cell receptor beta chain was identified during a study of Graves' ophthalmopathy and Graves' hyperthyroidism. CAS ≥3, NOSPECS ≥4, moderate-to-severe activity and duration under 3 months marked donors with ophthalmopathy. Transcripts of RNA were the source for amplifying TCR beta CDR3 regions. An opening RT-PCR round employed HTBI primers and preceded a second-round multiplex PCR. TCRdb called the multiplex PCR reads again in MiXCR, with one record for every CDR3 protein. Of hundreds of thousands of distinct CDR3 sequences in the sample, around 40% were seen once. Looked up from germline, CDR1 is DFQATT and CDR2 is SNEGSKA (reference sequence). The CDR3 runs 14 residues. V was clipped by 1 base and J by 2 bases, with 11 bases between them.

Sequencing was performed on peripheral blood. This TCR was sampled from an adult man with Graves' ophthalmopathy. V and J are TRBV20-1 and TRBJ2-5; D unclear. The CDR3 region has the DNA TGCAGTGCTAGAGCGGACGGTCCGCAAGAGACCCAGTACTTC. Translation gives CSARADGPQETQYF.